These T cell receptor beta chains were read from a single sample in a study of blood T cell repertoires in COVID-19. Profiled with immunoSEQ multiplex PCR; TCRdb holds only in-frame clones, not every one. This table holds under 250,000 clones, about 82% found once. Source material: peripheral blood. The receptors derive from a man aged 45 to 65 with COVID-19, enrolled during active disease. CDR3s include the opening cysteine and the closing phenylalanine or tryptophan. D genes are given only for firm matches. Size is omitted from some rows. Given values are once, few, many or a class for expanded clones.

j_call	clone_size	v_call	d_call	cdr3_nt	cdr3_aa
TRBJ2-1	.	TRBV25-1	.	TGTGCCAGCAGTGACTTAGGGGATGAGCAGTTCTTC	CASSDLGDEQFF
TRBJ1-2	.	TRBV7-9	.	TGTGCCAGCATCCTTTTGGGCGCCCTTGGCTACACCTTC	CASILLGALGYTF
TRBJ2-7	.	TRBV15	.	TGTGCCACCAGCAGAGATAACTCCCTCGAGCAGTACTTC	CATSRDNSLEQYF
TRBJ1-6	.	TRBV4-3	TRBD1	TGCGCCAGCAGATCAGGGGGCTCCTATAATTCACCCCTCCACTTT	CASRSGGSYNSPLHF
TRBJ2-7	.	TRBV28	.	TGTGCCAGCAGTTTATTCGTGGGCCCCTACGAGCAGTACTTC	CASSLFVGPYEQYF
TRBJ2-7	.	TRBV7-9	TRBD2	TGTGCCAGCAGCCCCCCAACGGGACTAGCGGGGGGGAACGAGCAGTACTTC	CASSPPTGLAGGNEQYF
TRBJ1-2	.	TRBV5-1	.	TGCGCCAGCAGCGGCGGCAGGGGAGCTAACTATGGCTACACCTTC	CASSGGRGANYGYTF
TRBJ2-7	.	TRBV2	.	TGTGCCAGCAGTGTCGGCAGGGGCCACGAGCAGTACTTC	CASSVGRGHEQYF
TRBJ2-7	.	TRBV11-3	TRBD1	TGTGCCAGCAGCCAACGACAGGGGGGAGGCGAGCAGTACTTC	CASSQRQGGGEQYF
TRBJ1-1	once	TRBV4-2	.	TGTGCCAGCACCACCGGTCGGGGGAACACTGAAGCTTTCTTT	CASTTGRGNTEAFF
TRBJ1-2	.	TRBV11-2	.	TGTGCCAGCAGCTTAGCCCAGGGGAAACGAACGGTCGGTGGCTACACCTTC	CASSLAQGKRTVGGYTF
TRBJ2-2	.	TRBV5-5	TRBD1	TGTGCCAGCAGCTTGGCCACAGGGGCCACCGGGGAGCTGTTTTTT	CASSLATGATGELFF
TRBJ2-7	few	TRBV10-1	.	TGCGCCAGCAGTGTAGGTGTCAGGGGCTACGAGCAGTACTTC	CASSVGVRGYEQYF
TRBJ2-7	.	TRBV11-2	TRBD2	TGTGCCAGCAGCTTTCGGGGGGTAAATCAAGAGCAGTACTTC	CASSFRGVNQEQYF
TRBJ2-5	.	TRBV29-1	.	TGCAGCGTGAAGGGGGACACTGGGCGGGAGACCCAGTACTTC	CSVKGDTGRETQYF
TRBJ1-2	.	TRBV3-1/TRBV3-2	TRBD1	TGTGCCAGCAGCCGGTCGGACAGGGGCGACTATGGCTACACCTTC	CASSRSDRGDYGYTF